This T cell receptor beta chain originates from a study of T cells after yellow fever vaccination. Study-wide results and caveats: On re-exposure, the response was weaker but peaked faster, at day 5 versus 15.

TCRdb re-called the 5' RACE reads with MiXCR, one entry per CDR3 protein. The sample has tens of thousands of distinct CDR3 sequences, approximately 8% seen once. This clonotype was picked up many times. No antigen is known for it. The CDR3 covers 15 residues. V was trimmed by 6 bases and J by 2 bases, leaving 14 bases between them. The germline gives CDR1 SNHLY, CDR2 FYNNEI. The rearrangement joins TRBV2 to TRBJ1-5, with D unclear. The sequencing here drew on CD8+ T cells sorted from PBMCs, taken 15 days after the yellow fever booster vaccination. The clonotype comes from a man under 40 who received the YFV17D yellow fever vaccine. CDR3 sequence: CASSLTGRGNQPQHF. Written as DNA, the CDR3 is TGTGCCAGCAGCCTCACCGGAAGGGGCAATCAGCCCCAGCATTTT.